This T cell receptor beta chain was captured in a study of beta chain features in type 1 diabetes. Germline V gives CDR1 SNHLY, CDR2 FYNNEI. This CDR3 comprises 14 residues. The V end was cut by 6 bases, the J end by 5 bases, with 14 bases between. Broader study findings: People with Type 1 diabetes carried modestly yet significantly shorter TCRB CDR3s in all four CD4+ subsets.

Each population that was sorted was more than 95% pure. This clone was counted only a few times. Its antigen remains unknown. Every isolated RNA sample was fully reverse transcribed, so sequencing captured expressed TCRB transcripts. Clones were sequenced by immunoSEQ multiplex PCR, and TCRdb holds only the in-frame ones, with some missing. The data show under 800,000 clones, around 15% seen once. V gene TRBV2 combines with J gene TRBJ1-5; no clear D gene. Specimen: naive CD4+ T cells from blood. The sequence came from a man aged 18-30 years in good health. The CDR3, as DNA: TGTGCCAGCAGGGGCCTAGGTCTTTATCAGCCCCAGCATTTT. Amino acids: CASRGLGLYQPQHF.